The subject of this entry is one T cell receptor beta chain. The data derive from a study of blood T cell repertoires in COVID-19. Study overall: The United States, Italy and Spain provided the acute and convalescent COVID-19 samples. In each case, the material was cDNA or gDNA derived from T cells, B-cell-depleted T cells, or PBMCs.

Authors' data handling: Amplification of reference gene primers was used by the study to estimate nucleated cell counts. Method: immunoSEQ multiplex PCR; TCRdb's copy keeps in-frame clones and lacks some. V and J calls and clone size are those listed in that table; D and trimming were worked out from the DNA. The sample records about 200,000 clones, over 70% being singletons. The sample was peripheral blood. The sequence came from a woman aged 80 or over with acute or convalescent COVID-19.

CDR3 nucleotides: TGTGCCAGCAGCCTCGGGACAGGGGGGGATACTGAAGCTTTCTTT. Residues: CASSLGTGGDTEAFF. The V gene is TRBV7-9, the J gene TRBJ1-1; 11 bases are shared with TRBD1. The junction had 7 bases not matched to a gene; V was cut back by 5 bases and J by 5 bases. This CDR3 has 15 residues. Germline loops: CDR1 SEHNR, CDR2 FQNEAQ (reference sequence).